This TCR beta chain emerged from a study of shared T cell receptors in the human thymus. Clones were read by immunoSEQ multiplex PCR, and TCRdb kept only the in-frame ones, dropping some. Of 550,000 to 800,000 clones listed, roughly 85% are singletons. The CDR3 covers 13 residues. The V and J ends lost 8 bases and 1 base respectively, with 11 bases between them. Germline V CDR1 and CDR2: MNHNY, SVGAGI (reference sequence). The same data also went into a second study, on human thymus T cells. That study adds: Thymic tissue was derived from resections collected during corrective heart surgery. Thymic and blood repertoires appeared to display a bias in their usage of V and J genes. Related research found strongly overlapping thymic repertoires in unrelated individuals.

The source of this sequence is a girl in the first two years of life with a congenital heart defect. The sample comprised thymocytes. The gene calls are TRBV6-6 and TRBJ1-1, with a weak D call TRBD1 (5 bases). This CDR3 is CASRLGGNTEAFF. CDR3 sequence (DNA): TGTGCCAGCCGACTCGGGGGGAACACTGAAGCTTTCTTT.